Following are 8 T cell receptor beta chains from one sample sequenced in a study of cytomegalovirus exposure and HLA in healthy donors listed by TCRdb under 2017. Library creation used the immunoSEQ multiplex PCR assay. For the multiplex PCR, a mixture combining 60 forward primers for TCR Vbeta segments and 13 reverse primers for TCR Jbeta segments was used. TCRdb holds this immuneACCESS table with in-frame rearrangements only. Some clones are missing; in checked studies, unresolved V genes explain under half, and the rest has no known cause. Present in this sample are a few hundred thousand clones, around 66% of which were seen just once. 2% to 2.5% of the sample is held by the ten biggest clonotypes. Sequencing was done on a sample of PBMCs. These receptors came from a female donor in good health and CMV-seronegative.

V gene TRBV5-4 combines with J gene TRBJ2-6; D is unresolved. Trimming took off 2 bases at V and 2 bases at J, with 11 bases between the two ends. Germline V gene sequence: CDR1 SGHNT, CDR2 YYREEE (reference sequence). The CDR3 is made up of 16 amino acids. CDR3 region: CASSLSALTGANVLTF. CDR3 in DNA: TGTGCCAGCAGCTTAAGCGCCCTGACTGGGGCCAACGTCCTGACTTTC. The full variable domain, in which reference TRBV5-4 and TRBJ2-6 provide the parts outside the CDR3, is ETGVTQSPTHLIKTRGQQVTLRCSSQSGHNTVSWYQQALGQGPQFIFQYYREEENGRGNFPPRFSGLQFPNYSSELNVNALELDDSALYLCASSLSALTGANVLTFGAGSRLTVL.

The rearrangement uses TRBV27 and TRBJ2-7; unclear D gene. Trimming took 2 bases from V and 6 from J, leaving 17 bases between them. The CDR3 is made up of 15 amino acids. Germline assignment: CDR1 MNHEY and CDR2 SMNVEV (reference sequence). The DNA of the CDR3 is TGTGCCAGCAGTTTACGTCCCGGAGAGGCCCCCGAGCAGTACTTC. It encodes CASSLRPGEAPEQYF.

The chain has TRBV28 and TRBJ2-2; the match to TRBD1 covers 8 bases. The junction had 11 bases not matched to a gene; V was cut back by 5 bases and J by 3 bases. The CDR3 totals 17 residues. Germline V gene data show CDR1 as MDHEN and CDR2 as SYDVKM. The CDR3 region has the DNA TGTGCCAGCAGTAATCGTCGGACAGGGAAAGACACCGGGGAGCTGTTTTTT. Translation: CASSNRRTGKDTGELFF. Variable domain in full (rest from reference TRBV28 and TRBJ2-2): DVKVTQSSRYLVKRTGEKVFLECVQDMDHENMFWYRQDPGLGLRLIYFSYDVKMKEKGDIPEGYSVSREKKERFSLILESASTNQTSMYLCASSNRRTGKDTGELFFGEGSRLTVL.

The DNA of the CDR3 is TGTGCCAGCAGCCTCCCTAGACAGACTAATGAAAAACTGTTTTTT. Amino acid sequence: CASSLPRQTNEKLFF. The chain carries TRBV7-3 and TRBJ1-4, with D tentatively TRBD1 (5 bases). The ends were cut back, 5 bases at V and 2 bases at J, with 12 bases in the middle. Germline loops: CDR1 SGHTA, CDR2 FQGTGA. CDR3 length equals 15 residues.

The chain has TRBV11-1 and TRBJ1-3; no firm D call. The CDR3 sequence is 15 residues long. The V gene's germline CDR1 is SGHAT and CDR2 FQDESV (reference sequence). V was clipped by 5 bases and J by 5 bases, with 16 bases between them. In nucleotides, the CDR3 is TGTGCCAGCAGCCGGGGTGTTTTTCAGAGAAACACCATATATTTT. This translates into CASSRGVFQRNTIYF.

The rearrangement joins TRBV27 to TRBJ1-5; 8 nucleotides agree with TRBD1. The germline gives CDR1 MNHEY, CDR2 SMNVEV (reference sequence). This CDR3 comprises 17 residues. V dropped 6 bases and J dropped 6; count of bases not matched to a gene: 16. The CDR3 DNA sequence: TGTGCCAGCAGCCACCCCCCCCGGGACAGGCCTGGTCAGCCCCAGCATTTT. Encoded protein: CASSHPPRDRPGQPQHF.

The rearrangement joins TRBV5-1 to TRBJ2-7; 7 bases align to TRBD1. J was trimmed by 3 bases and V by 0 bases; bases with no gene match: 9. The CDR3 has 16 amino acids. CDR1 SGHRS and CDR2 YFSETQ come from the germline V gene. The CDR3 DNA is TGCGCCAGCAGCTTGGACAGGGGTGTTGAGTACTACGAGCAGTACTTC. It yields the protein CASSLDRGVEYYEQYF.

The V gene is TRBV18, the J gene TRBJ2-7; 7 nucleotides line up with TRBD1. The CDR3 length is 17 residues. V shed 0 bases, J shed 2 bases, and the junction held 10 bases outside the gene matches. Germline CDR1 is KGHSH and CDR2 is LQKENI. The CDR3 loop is CASSPPVRRGGPYEQYF. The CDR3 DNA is TGTGCCAGCTCACCACCAGTCCGGAGAGGGGGCCCCTACGAGCAGTACTTC.